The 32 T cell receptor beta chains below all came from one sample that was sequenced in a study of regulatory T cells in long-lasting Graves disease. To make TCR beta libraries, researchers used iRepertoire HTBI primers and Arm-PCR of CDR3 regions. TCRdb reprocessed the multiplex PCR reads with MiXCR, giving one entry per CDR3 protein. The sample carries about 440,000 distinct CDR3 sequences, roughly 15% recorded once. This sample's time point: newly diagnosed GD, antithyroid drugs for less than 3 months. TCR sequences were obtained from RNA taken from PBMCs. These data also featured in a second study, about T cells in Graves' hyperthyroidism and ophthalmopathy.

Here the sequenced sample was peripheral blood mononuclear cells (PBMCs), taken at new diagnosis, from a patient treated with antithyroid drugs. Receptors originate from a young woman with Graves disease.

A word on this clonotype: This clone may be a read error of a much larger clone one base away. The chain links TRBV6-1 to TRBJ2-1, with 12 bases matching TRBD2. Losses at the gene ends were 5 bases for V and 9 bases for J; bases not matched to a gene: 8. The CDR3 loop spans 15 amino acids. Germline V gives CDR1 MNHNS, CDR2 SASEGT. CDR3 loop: CASSHSSGRGLEQFF. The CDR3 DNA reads TGTGCCAGCAGTCACTCTAGCGGGAGGGGACTTGAGCAGTTCTTC.

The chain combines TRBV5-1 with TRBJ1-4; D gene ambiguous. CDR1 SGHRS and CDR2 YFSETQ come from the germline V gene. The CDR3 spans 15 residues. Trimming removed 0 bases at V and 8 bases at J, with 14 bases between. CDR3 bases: TGCGCCAGCAGCTTGGTTCGGGGAAAGGACGAAAAACTGTTTTTT. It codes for CASSLVRGKDEKLFF.

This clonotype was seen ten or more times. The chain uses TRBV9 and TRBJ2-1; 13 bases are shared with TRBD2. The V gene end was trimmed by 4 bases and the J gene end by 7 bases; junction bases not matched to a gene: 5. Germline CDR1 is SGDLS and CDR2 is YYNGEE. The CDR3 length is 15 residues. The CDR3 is CASSPTSGRNNEQFF. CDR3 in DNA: TGTGCCAGCAGCCCGACTAGCGGGAGGAATAATGAGCAGTTCTTC.

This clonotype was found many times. The CDR3 region has the DNA TGTGCCAGCTCACCAGTACTACAGCAAGAGACCCAGTACTTC. This encodes CASSPVLQQETQYF. This rearrangement joins TRBV18 to TRBJ2-5; D is ambiguous. The CDR3 extends over 14 amino acids. Trimming cost V 2 bases and J 2 bases, with 9 bases left between them. In germline, CDR1 is KGHSH, CDR2 LQKENI.

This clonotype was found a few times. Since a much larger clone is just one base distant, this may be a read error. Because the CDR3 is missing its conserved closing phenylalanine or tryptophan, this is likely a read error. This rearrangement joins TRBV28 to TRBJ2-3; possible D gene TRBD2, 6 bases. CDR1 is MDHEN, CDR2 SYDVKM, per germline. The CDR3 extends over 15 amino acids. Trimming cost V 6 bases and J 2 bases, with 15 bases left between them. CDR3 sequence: CASSRTGGYTDTQYL. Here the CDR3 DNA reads TGTGCCAGCAGCCGAACCGGGGGATACACAGATACGCAGTATCTT.

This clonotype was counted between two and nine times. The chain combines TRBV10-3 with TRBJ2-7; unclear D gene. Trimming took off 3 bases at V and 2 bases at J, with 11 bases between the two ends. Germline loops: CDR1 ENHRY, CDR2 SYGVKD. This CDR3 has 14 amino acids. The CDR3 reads CAISEEATAYEQYF. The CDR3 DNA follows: TGTGCCATCAGTGAAGAGGCGACGGCCTACGAGCAGTACTTC.

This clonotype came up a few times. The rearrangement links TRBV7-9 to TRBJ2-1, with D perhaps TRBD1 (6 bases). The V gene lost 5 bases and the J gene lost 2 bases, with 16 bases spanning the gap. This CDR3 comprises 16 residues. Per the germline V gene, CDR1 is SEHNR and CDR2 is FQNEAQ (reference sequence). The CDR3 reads CASSRRQATTYNEQFF. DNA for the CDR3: TGTGCCAGCAGCCGTAGACAGGCCACGACCTACAATGAGCAGTTCTTC. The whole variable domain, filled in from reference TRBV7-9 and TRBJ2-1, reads DTGVSQNPRHKITKRGQNVTFRCDPISEHNRLYWYRQTLGQGPEFLTYFQNEAQLEKSRLLSDRFSAERPKGSFSTLEIQRTEQGDSAMYLCASSRRQATTYNEQFFGPGTRLTVL.

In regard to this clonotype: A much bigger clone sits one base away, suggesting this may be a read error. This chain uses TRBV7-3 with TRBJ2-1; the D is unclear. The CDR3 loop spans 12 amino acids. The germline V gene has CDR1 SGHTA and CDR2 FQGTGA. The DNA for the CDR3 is TGTGCCAGCGAGCTTTTCCCGAATGGGCAGTTCTTC. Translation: CASELFPNGQFF.

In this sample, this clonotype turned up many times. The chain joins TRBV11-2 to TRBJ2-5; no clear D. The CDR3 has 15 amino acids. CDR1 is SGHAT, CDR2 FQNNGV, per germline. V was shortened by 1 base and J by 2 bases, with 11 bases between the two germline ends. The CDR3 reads CASSLGLGVQETQYF. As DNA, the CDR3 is TGTGCCAGCAGCTTAGGTTTGGGCGTTCAAGAGACCCAGTACTTC.

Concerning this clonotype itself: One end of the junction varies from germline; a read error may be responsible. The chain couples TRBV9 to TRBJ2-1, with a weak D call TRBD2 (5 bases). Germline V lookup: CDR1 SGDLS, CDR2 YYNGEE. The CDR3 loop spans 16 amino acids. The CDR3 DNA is TGTGCCAGCTGCGTAGTGGGGAGTCGCACCTACAATGAGCAGTTCTTC. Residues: CASCVVGSRTYNEQFF.

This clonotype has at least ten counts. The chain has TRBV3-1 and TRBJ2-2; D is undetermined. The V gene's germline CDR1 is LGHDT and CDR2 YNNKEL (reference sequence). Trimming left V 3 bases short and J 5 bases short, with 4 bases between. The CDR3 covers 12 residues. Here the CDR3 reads CASSQVTGELFF. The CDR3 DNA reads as TGTGCCAGCAGCCAGGTTACCGGGGAGCTGTTTTTT. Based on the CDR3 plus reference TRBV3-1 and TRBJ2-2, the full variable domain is DTAVSQTPKYLVTQMGNDKSIKCEQNLGHDTMYWYKQDSKKFLKIMFSYNNKELIINETVPNRFSPKSPDKAHLNLHINSLELGDSAVYFCASSQVTGELFFGEGSRLTVL.

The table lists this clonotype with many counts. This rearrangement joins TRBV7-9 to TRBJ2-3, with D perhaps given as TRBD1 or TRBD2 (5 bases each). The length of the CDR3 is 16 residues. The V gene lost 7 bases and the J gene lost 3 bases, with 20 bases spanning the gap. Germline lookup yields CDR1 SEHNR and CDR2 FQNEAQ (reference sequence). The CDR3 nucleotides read TGTGCCAGCAACAACCTCGAGGGGAAGGAGACAGATACGCAGTATTTT. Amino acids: CASNNLEGKETDTQYF.

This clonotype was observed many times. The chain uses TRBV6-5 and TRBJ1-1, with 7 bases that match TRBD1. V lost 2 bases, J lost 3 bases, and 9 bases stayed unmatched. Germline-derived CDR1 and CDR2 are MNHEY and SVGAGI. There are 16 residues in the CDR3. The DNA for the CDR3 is TGTGCCAGCAGTTACGGGACAGCAAAGGGGGACACTGAAGCTTTCTTT. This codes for CASSYGTAKGDTEAFF.

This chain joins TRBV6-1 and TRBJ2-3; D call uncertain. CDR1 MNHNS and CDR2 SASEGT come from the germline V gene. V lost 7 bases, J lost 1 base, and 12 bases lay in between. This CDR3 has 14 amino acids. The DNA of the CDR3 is TGTGCCAGCACGTATGGATGGGGCACAGATACGCAGTATTTT. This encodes CASTYGWGTDTQYF.

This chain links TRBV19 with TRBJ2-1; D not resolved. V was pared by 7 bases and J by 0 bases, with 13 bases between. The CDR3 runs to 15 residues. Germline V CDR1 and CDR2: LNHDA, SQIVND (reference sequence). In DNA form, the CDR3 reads TGTGCCAGTACCGAAGGAGACAACTCCTACAATGAGCAGTTCTTC. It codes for CASTEGDNSYNEQFF.

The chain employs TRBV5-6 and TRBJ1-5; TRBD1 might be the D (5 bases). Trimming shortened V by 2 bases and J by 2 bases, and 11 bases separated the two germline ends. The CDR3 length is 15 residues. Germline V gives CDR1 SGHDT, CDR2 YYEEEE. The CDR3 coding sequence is TGTGCCAGCAGCTTTTATGGGGGAGGCAATCAGCCCCAGCATTTT. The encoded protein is CASSFYGGGNQPQHF.

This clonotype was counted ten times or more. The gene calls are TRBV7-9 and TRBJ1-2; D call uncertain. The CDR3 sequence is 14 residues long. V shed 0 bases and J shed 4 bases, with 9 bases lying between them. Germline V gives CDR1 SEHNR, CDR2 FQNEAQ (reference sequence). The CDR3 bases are TGTGCCAGCAGCTTAGCGCACGGGTCCTATGGCTACACCTTC. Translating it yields CASSLAHGSYGYTF.

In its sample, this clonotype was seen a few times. CDR3 in amino acids: CASSPQSYNSPLHF. The CDR3 DNA sequence: TGTGCCAGCAGTCCTCAGTCATATAATTCACCCCTCCACTTT. The chain employs TRBV28 and TRBJ1-6; no definite D call. The germline V gene encodes CDR1 MDHEN and CDR2 SYDVKM. The V end was cut by 5 bases, the J end by 4 bases, with 9 bases between. The CDR3 extends over 14 amino acids.

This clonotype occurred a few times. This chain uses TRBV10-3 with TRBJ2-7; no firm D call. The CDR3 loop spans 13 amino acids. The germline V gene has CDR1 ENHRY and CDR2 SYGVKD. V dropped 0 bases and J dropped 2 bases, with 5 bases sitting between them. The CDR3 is CAISESLTYEQYF. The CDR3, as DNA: TGTGCCATCAGTGAGTCCCTAACCTACGAGCAGTACTTC.

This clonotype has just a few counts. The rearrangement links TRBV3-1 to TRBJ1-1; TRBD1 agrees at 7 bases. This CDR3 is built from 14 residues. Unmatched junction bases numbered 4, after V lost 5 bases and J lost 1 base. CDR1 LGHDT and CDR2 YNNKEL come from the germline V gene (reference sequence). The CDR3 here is CASSTGQTNTEAFF. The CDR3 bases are TGTGCCAGCAGCACGGGACAGACGAACACTGAAGCTTTCTTT.

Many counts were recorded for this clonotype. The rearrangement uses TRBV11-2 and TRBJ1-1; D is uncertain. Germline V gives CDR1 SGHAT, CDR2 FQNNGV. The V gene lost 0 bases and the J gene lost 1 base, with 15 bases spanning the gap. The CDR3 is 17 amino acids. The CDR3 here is CASSLDGMSGRNTEAFF. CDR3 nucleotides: TGTGCCAGCAGCTTAGATGGTATGTCGGGGAGGAACACTGAAGCTTTCTTT.

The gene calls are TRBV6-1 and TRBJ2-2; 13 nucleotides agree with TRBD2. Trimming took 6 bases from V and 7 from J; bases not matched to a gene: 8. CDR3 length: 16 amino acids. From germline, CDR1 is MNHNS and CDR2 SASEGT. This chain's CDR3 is CASRFTSGRAVGELFF. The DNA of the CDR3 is TGTGCCAGCAGATTCACTAGCGGGAGGGCCGTCGGGGAGCTGTTTTTT.

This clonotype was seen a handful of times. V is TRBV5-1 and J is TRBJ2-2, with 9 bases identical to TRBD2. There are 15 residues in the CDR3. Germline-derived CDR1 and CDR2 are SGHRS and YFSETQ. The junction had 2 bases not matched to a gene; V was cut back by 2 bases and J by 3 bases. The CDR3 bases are TGCGCCAGCAGCTTCAGACTAGCGGACACCGGGGAGCTGTTTTTT. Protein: CASSFRLADTGELFF.

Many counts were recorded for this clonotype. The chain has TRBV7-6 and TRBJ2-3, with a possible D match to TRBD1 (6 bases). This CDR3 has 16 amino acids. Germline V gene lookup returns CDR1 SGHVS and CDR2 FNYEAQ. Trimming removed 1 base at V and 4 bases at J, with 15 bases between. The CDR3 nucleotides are TGTGCCAGCAGCTTAGTTGGGGGCGCATTCGCAGATACGCAGTATTTT. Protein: CASSLVGGAFADTQYF.

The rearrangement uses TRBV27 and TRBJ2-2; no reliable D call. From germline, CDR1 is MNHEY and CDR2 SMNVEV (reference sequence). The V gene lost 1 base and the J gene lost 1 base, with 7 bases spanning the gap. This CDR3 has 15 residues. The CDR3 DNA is TGTGCCAGCAGTTTATTTAGGGAGAACACCGGGGAGCTGTTTTTT. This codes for CASSLFRENTGELFF.

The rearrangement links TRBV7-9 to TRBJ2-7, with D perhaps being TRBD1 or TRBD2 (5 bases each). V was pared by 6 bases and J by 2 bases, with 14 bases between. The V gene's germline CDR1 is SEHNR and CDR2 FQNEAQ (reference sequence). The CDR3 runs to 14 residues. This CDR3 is CASSIRDQTYEQYF. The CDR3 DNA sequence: TGTGCCAGCAGTATCCGGGACCAAACCTACGAGCAGTACTTC.

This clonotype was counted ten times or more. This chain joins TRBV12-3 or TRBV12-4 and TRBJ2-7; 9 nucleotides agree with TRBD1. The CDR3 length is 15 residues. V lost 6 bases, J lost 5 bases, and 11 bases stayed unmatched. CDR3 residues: CASSDGTGSWHEQYF. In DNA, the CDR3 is TGTGCCAGCAGCGACGGGACAGGGAGTTGGCACGAGCAGTACTTC.

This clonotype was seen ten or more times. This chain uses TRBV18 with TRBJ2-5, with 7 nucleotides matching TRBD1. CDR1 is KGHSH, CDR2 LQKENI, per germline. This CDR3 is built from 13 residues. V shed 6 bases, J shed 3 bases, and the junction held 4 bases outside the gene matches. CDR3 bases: TGTGCCAGCTCCCCTACAGGGGAAGAGACCCAGTACTTC. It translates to CASSPTGEETQYF.

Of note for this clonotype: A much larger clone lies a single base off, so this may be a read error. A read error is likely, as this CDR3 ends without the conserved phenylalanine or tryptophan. CDR3 nucleotides: TGTGCCAGCAGTAACTACAATGAGCAGTTCCTC. This translates into CASSNYNEQFL. The gene calls are TRBV27 and TRBJ2-1; the D is unclear. CDR1 and CDR2 (germline): MNHEY, SMNVEV (reference sequence). Trimming shortened V by 5 bases and J by 3 bases, and 2 bases separated the two germline ends. The CDR3 consists of 11 residues.

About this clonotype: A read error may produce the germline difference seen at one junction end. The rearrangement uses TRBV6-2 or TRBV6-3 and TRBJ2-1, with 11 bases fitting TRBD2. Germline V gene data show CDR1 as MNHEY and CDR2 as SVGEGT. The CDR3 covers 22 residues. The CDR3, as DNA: TGTGCCAGCAGTGACTCGATAATAGGGCAAACTAGCGGGAGAGCGCCCTACAATGAGCAGTTCTTC. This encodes CASSDSIIGQTSGRAPYNEQFF.

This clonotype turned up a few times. The CDR3 DNA sequence: TGCAGTGCTAGAGGGGGGGCAGACGAGCAGTACTTC. It encodes CSARGGADEQYF. The V and J genes are TRBV20-1 and TRBJ2-7; either TRBD1 or TRBD2 may fit D (6 bases each). Between the trimmed V and J ends, which lost 1 base and 5 bases, there was a span of 9 bases. The CDR3 is 12 residues long. Germline CDR1 reads DFQATT; CDR2 reads SNEGSKA (reference sequence).

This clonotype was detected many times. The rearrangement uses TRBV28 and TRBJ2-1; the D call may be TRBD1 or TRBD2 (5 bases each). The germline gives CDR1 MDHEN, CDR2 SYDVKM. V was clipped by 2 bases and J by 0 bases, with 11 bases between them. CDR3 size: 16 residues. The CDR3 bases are TGTGCCAGCAGTTTAGGGGGAGCGAGCTCCTACAATGAGCAGTTCTTC. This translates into CASSLGGASSYNEQFF.